Reported below is one T cell receptor (beta chain). Its antigen is as yet unknown. This record belongs to a study of cytomegalovirus exposure and HLA in healthy donors. 60 Vbeta and 13 Jbeta primers were used in PCR. Produced via immunoSEQ multiplex PCR; TCRdb's table is partial and in-frame only. The repertoire holds about 180,000 clones, with around three quarters as singletons. General study points: Several of the most significant clusters appeared linked to common viral pathogens, based on a later analysis. Cytomegalovirus status was reportedly diagnosed by the classifier with high specificity and sensitivity. A reported reduction in N-insertions relative to the 666-donor mean was seen in an Asian-associated ancestry cluster in a later analysis.

This CDR3 spans 11 amino acids. Trimming took off 3 bases at V and 8 bases at J, with 10 bases between the two ends. Germline CDR1 reads GTSNPN; CDR2 reads SVGIG (reference sequence). The sequence derives from a woman in her 40s in good health and CMV-seronegative. This chain links TRBV30 with TRBJ1-2; D is undetermined. The sequenced sample was PBMCs. Here the CDR3 reads CAWSGSRGYTF. CDR3 coding DNA: TGTGCCTGGAGCGGAAGCAGGGGCTACACCTTC.